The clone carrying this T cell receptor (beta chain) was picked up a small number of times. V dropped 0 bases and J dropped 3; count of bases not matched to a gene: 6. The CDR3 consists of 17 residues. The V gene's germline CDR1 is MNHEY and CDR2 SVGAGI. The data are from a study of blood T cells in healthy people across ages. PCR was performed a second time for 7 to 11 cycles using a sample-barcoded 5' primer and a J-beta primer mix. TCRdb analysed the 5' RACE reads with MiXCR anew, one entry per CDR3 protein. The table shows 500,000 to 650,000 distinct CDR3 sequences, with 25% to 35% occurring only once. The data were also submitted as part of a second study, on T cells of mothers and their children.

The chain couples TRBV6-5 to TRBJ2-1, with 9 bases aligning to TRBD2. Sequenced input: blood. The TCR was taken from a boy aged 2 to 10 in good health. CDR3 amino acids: CASSYSPSSGVYNEQFF. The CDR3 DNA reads TGTGCCAGCAGTTACTCTCCCTCTAGCGGGGTCTACAATGAGCAGTTCTTC.